Listed here are 17 T cell receptor beta chains from one sample, sequenced in a study of T-cell memory formation after mild COVID-19. TCRdb redid the calling of the 5' RACE reads with MiXCR, one entry per CDR3 protein. The table has 470,000 or so distinct CDR3 sequences, around a quarter seen once; the top ten hold approximately 12%. The source material was PBMCs or a T cell subset sorted from them (not recorded which). All receptors derive from an adult woman who had mild COVID-19 (a few samples of this study predate the infection). Cell type and time point are not known.

The V gene is TRBV19, the J gene TRBJ2-1; 7 nucleotides align to TRBD1. There are 13 residues in the CDR3. J lost 12 bases, V lost 5 bases, and 10 bases had no gene match. Germline V lookup: CDR1 LNHDA, CDR2 SQIVND (reference sequence). The CDR3 coding sequence is TGTGCCAGTAGTGAATCCGGGACAGAGGGGCAGTTCTTC. Translating gives CASSESGTEGQFF.

The rearrangement uses TRBV6-5 and TRBJ1-4; unclear D gene. Germline CDR1 reads MNHEY; CDR2 reads SVGAGI. The CDR3 loop spans 14 amino acids. V was pared by 2 bases and J by 5 bases, with 9 bases between. The CDR3 DNA reads TGTGCCAGCAGTTACGATGTGCGAAATGAAAAACTGTTTTTT. Translation gives CASSYDVRNEKLFF.

This clonotype was counted a few times. The CDR3: CASSLEGASEKLFF. In nucleotides, the CDR3 is TGTGCCAGCAGCCTAGAGGGGGCGAGTGAAAAACTGTTTTTT. The J gene is TRBJ1-4, the V gene TRBV7-9; 7 positions match TRBD1. V shed 5 bases and J 7 bases; nucleotides not matched to a gene: 7. The CDR3 is 14 residues long. The germline V gene has CDR1 SEHNR and CDR2 FQNEAQ (reference sequence).

This clonotype showed up just a few times. V gene TRBV18 combines with J gene TRBJ1-2; tentative D call: TRBD1 (6 bases). The CDR3 loop spans 14 amino acids. V lost 6 bases, J lost 2 bases, and 13 bases lay in between. Per germline, CDR1 KGHSH and CDR2 LQKENI. CDR3 sequence: CASSAGTRNYGYTF. CDR3 nucleotide sequence: TGTGCCAGCTCCGCGGGGACAAGGAACTATGGCTACACCTTC.

The V and J genes are TRBV5-1 and TRBJ2-6, with TRBD2 matching over 7 bases. The V and J ends lost 3 bases and 2 bases, in that order; junction bases with no gene match: 11. The CDR3 sequence is 18 residues long. From germline, CDR1 is SGHRS and CDR2 YFSETQ. CDR3 sequence reads: CASSWGGVHTPGANVLTF. The CDR3 bases are TGCGCCAGCAGCTGGGGAGGGGTACACACTCCTGGGGCCAACGTCCTGACTTTC. Full variable domain (rest looked up from reference TRBV5-1 and TRBJ2-6): KAGVTQTPRYLIKTRGQQVTLSCSPISGHRSVSWYQQTPGQGLQFLFEYFSETQRNKGNFPGRFSGRQFSNSRSEMNVSTLELGDSALYLCASSWGGVHTPGANVLTFGAGSRLTVL.

V gene TRBV3-1 combines with J gene TRBJ2-3, with D perhaps matching TRBD1 or TRBD2 (6 bases each). Deletions cut 8 bases from V and 7 bases from J, with 16 bases between. The CDR3 sequence is 13 residues long. The germline CDR1 and CDR2 sequences are LGHDT and YNNKEL (reference sequence). In DNA, the CDR3 is TGTGCCAGCGACCGGGGCGGGACATATACGCAGTATTTT. Its translation is CASDRGGTYTQYF.

There are a few counts of this clonotype. The V call is TRBV4-2, the J call TRBJ1-4, with unresolved D. The germline gives CDR1 LGHNA, CDR2 YNFKEQ. The germline V and J ends were trimmed by 3 bases and 0 bases, with 11 bases remaining between them. This CDR3 spans 16 amino acids. This CDR3 is CASSQAFGATNEKLFF. The CDR3, as DNA: TGTGCCAGCAGCCAGGCCTTTGGGGCAACTAATGAAAAACTGTTTTTT.

DNA for the CDR3: TGTGCCAGCAGCCAAGATCGGGGACTAGCGGGACACACAGATACGCAGTATTTT. Translating gives CASSQDRGLAGHTDTQYF. The chain joins TRBV3-1 to TRBJ2-3, with 13 positions matching TRBD2. Trimming removed 0 bases from V and 2 bases from J; junction bases left unmatched: 5. Per germline, CDR1 LGHDT and CDR2 YNNKEL (reference sequence). This CDR3 region has 18 residues.

The chain combines TRBV24-1 with TRBJ2-3, with 7 positions matching TRBD2. Germline V gene data show CDR1 as KGHDR and CDR2 as SFDVKD. After removal of 7 bases from V and 3 bases from J, the junction contained 6 bases not matched to a gene. The CDR3 sequence is 14 residues long. The CDR3 region is CATSAGVGTDTQYF. As DNA, the CDR3 is TGTGCCACCAGCGCGGGGGTCGGGACAGATACGCAGTATTTT.

The chain joins TRBV19 to TRBJ2-2; D not certain. CDR1 and CDR2 from the germline V gene are LNHDA and SQIVND (reference sequence). V lost 7 bases to trimming and J lost 0 bases, with 6 bases between them. CDR3 size: 13 residues. CDR3 nucleotide sequence: TGTGCCAGTAATACGGCGAACACCGGGGAGCTGTTTTTT. It yields the protein CASNTANTGELFF.

The gene calls are TRBV4-1 and TRBJ2-5; the D is unclear. This CDR3 comprises 13 residues. V was trimmed by 1 base and J by 5 bases, leaving 8 bases between them. CDR1 is MGHRA, CDR2 YSYEKL, per germline. This CDR3 reads CASSQVDGETQYF. CDR3 DNA sequence: TGCGCCAGCAGCCAAGTGGATGGGGAGACCCAGTACTTC.

This clonotype was observed at least ten times. The chain combines TRBV5-1 with TRBJ2-3, with 14 bases that match TRBD2. The CDR3 extends over 17 amino acids. Germline assignment: CDR1 SGHRS and CDR2 YFSETQ. After removal of 4 bases from V and 4 bases from J, the junction contained 8 bases not matched to a gene. Here the CDR3 reads CASSPGLAGVSADTQYF. Here the CDR3 DNA reads TGCGCCAGCAGCCCGGGACTAGCGGGAGTTAGCGCAGATACGCAGTATTTT.

J is TRBJ2-1 and V is TRBV3-1, with no clear D. Germline values: CDR1 LGHDT, CDR2 YNNKEL (reference sequence). This CDR3 is built from 13 residues. The V gene lost 5 bases and the J gene lost 6 bases, with 11 bases spanning the gap. As DNA, the CDR3 is TGTGCCAGCAGCTCACGAGTGTTCAATGAGCAGTTCTTC. As protein: CASSSRVFNEQFF.

The rearrangement joins TRBV4-1 to TRBJ2-3, with 7 bases identical to TRBD1. Germline-derived CDR1 and CDR2 are MGHRA and YSYEKL. The ends lost 4 bases at V and 2 bases at J; junction bases unmatched: 21. This CDR3 region has 20 residues. CDR3 nucleotides: TGCGCCAGCAGCCGGGCCCACTATAGGAGACAGGGCCCCGTCACAGATACGCAGTATTTT. Residues: CASSRAHYRRQGPVTDTQYF.

This clonotype turned up a few times. CDR3 region: CATSDVTGTHTGELFF. The CDR3 DNA reads as TGTGCCACCAGTGATGTGACAGGGACCCACACCGGGGAGCTGTTTTTT. V is TRBV24-1 and J is TRBJ2-2; 7 bases are a match to TRBD1. The V gene's germline CDR1 is KGHDR and CDR2 SFDVKD. The CDR3 runs to 16 residues. With V trimmed by 3 bases and J by 3 bases, 6 bases remained unmatched.

This chain uses TRBV7-9 with TRBJ2-3; tentatively, D is TRBD1 (6 bases). CDR1 is SEHNR, CDR2 FQNEAQ, per germline (reference sequence). The CDR3 runs to 16 residues. Trimming pared 2 bases from V and 4 bases from J, leaving 16 bases between. The CDR3 DNA reads as TGTGCCAGCAGCTTATCTCGGGATTGGGGGCCAGATACGCAGTATTTT. This sequence encodes CASSLSRDWGPDTQYF.

This clonotype came up a few times. The genes are TRBV5-4 and TRBJ2-7; the D is unclear. This CDR3 contains 14 residues. Germline V lookup: CDR1 SGHNT, CDR2 YYREEE (reference sequence). Trimming removed 4 bases from V and 0 bases from J, with 11 bases in between. CDR3 sequence reads: CASSPRMSSYEQYF. The CDR3 nucleotides read TGTGCCAGCAGCCCCCGGATGAGCTCCTACGAGCAGTACTTC.